This T cell receptor beta chain is drawn from a study of identical twins. Study outcomes and limitations: Fewer insertions were carried by abundant cord blood beta clonotypes, but none was seen in memory repertoires. Researchers reported weaker excess twin sharing in beta out-of-frame sequences.

One entry per CDR3 protein results from TCRdb running MiXCR on the 5' RACE reads. The table includes about 470,000 distinct CDR3 sequences, less than 25% detected once. Germline V gene data show CDR1 as SGHTA and CDR2 as FQGNSA. V was clipped by 0 bases and J by 13 bases, with 10 bases between them. The CDR3 has 12 residues. Worth noting for this clonotype: As yet, its antigen is unknown.

The same sample was also studied in work on T cells expressing NK-cell markers.

V is TRBV7-2 and J is TRBJ2-1; no definite D call. Sample: CD4+ T cells sorted from blood. This receptor was obtained from a woman younger than 30 in good health. CDR3 DNA sequence: TGTGCCAGCAGCTTAGCAGGGCCGATCCAGTTCTTC. Its translation is CASSLAGPIQFF.